Below are 15 T cell receptor beta chains sequenced from a single sample in a study of T cell clones after liver transplantation. Profiling relied on immunoSEQ multiplex PCR, and the TCRdb table lists in-frame clones only, not all of them. The sample lists 20,000 to 25,000 clones, approximately 80% occurring once. The sample in question was CD8+ T cells from blood, obtained about 56 months after liver transplant. The receptors here all came from a human patient who received a liver transplant. Some T cells may be provided by the graft donor.

This clone appeared once. The V gene is TRBV19, the J gene TRBJ2-2, with a tentative D call TRBD1 (5 bases). CDR1 LNHDA and CDR2 SQIVND come from the germline V gene (reference sequence). The CDR3 runs to 16 residues. V lost 3 bases and J 7 bases, leaving 18 bases between the germline ends. CDR3 amino acids: CASSIGLGRVGGELFF. CDR3 in DNA: TGTGCCAGTAGTATTGGATTGGGCAGGGTCGGCGGGGAGCTGTTTTTT.

This clone was observed a few times. This chain connects TRBV19 to TRBJ1-1; possibly TRBD1 for D (5 bases). The CDR3 length is 14 residues. The germline V and J ends were trimmed by 6 bases and 0 bases, with 11 bases remaining between them. The germline CDR1 and CDR2 sequences are LNHDA and SQIVND (reference sequence). The CDR3 DNA is TGTGCCAGTAGGTGGGGCGCCATGAACACTGAAGCTTTCTTT. It yields the protein CASRWGAMNTEAFF.

As regards this clone: A much more abundant neighbour one base away suggests this may be a read error. V usage is TRBV9 and J usage is TRBJ2-1; D perhaps matches TRBD2 (5 bases). This CDR3 comprises 17 residues. Germline V gives CDR1 SGDLS, CDR2 YYNGEE. CDR3 residues: CVSSVSRIGVSYNEQFF. CDR3 DNA sequence: TGTGTCAGCAGCGTATCTCGCATCGGGGTCTCCTACAATGAGCAGTTCTTC. The full variable domain, its missing parts supplied by reference TRBV9 and TRBJ2-1, is DSGVTQTPKHLITATGQRVTLRCSPRSGDLSVYWYQQSLDQGLQFLIQYYNGEERAKGNILERFSAQQFPDLHSELNLSSLELGDSALYFCVSSVSRIGVSYNEQFFGPGTRLTVL.

This chain uses TRBV14 with TRBJ2-5; D possibly corresponds to TRBD2 (5 bases). The CDR3 covers 11 residues. The V gene's germline CDR1 is SGHDN and CDR2 FVKESK. V dropped 4 bases and J dropped 7 bases, with 7 bases sitting between them. The DNA for the CDR3 is TGTGCCAGCAGCCGTGGACTGACCCAGTACTTC. Translated, it gives CASSRGLTQYF.

The J gene is TRBJ2-1, the V gene TRBV6-6, with D uncertain. V shed 6 bases and J shed 5 bases, with 5 bases lying between them. The CDR3 sequence is 11 residues long. CDR1 and CDR2 (germline): MNHNY, SVGAGI (reference sequence). The CDR3 DNA reads TGTGCCAGCAGAGAACACAATGAGCAGTTCTTC. It is translated as CASREHNEQFF.

The rearrangement joins TRBV11-2 to TRBJ1-1; D possibly corresponds to TRBD1 (6 bases). The CDR3 spans 15 residues. Deletions cut 1 base from V and 3 bases from J, with 12 bases between. Germline V gives CDR1 SGHAT, CDR2 FQNNGV. CDR3 region: CASSLAQQGYTEAFF. CDR3 DNA sequence: TGTGCCAGCAGCTTAGCCCAGCAGGGGTACACTGAAGCTTTCTTT.

The V call is TRBV4-1, the J call TRBJ2-1; a possible D gene is TRBD2 (5 bases). Germline V gives CDR1 MGHRA, CDR2 YSYEKL. Trimming shortened V by 1 base and J by 7 bases, and 11 bases separated the two germline ends. This CDR3 has 14 amino acids. For the CDR3, the DNA is TGCGCCAGCAGCCAAGGGCCGGCGGGTAATGAGCAGTTCTTC. Translation gives CASSQGPAGNEQFF.

Details on this clone: A read error may be the cause here, since a much bigger clone is one base away. CDR3 region: CASRRSSGNSYGQYF. The CDR3 bases are TGTGCCAGCAGGCGGTCTTCCGGGAACTCCTACGGGCAGTACTTC. This chain connects TRBV6-5 to TRBJ2-7; weak D call: TRBD2 (5 bases). CDR1 and CDR2 from the germline V gene are MNHEY and SVGAGI. This CDR3 comprises 15 residues.

The genes are TRBV5-4 and TRBJ2-7, with unresolved D. Trimming took off 4 bases at V and 3 bases at J, with 5 bases between the two ends. The CDR3 extends over 11 amino acids. Germline CDR1 is SGHNT and CDR2 is YYREEE (reference sequence). For the CDR3, the DNA is TGTGCCAGCAGCCGAGACTACGAGCAGTACTTC. Translation: CASSRDYEQYF. The full variable domain, in which reference TRBV5-4 and TRBJ2-7 provide the parts outside the CDR3, is ETGVTQSPTHLIKTRGQQVTLRCSSQSGHNTVSWYQQALGQGPQFIFQYYREEENGRGNFPPRFSGLQFPNYSSELNVNALELDDSALYLCASSRDYEQYFGPGTRLTVT.

The chain joins TRBV27 to TRBJ1-1; D not resolved. The V gene's germline CDR1 is MNHEY and CDR2 SMNVEV (reference sequence). The CDR3 is 12 amino acids. V lost 4 bases and J 6 bases, leaving 9 bases between the germline ends. CDR3 protein: CASSSRFSEAFF. For the CDR3, the DNA is TGTGCCAGCAGTTCCCGTTTCTCTGAAGCTTTCTTT.

The chain couples TRBV4-1 to TRBJ2-7; tentative D call: TRBD2 (5 bases). The CDR3 is made up of 15 amino acids. The V gene's germline CDR1 is MGHRA and CDR2 YSYEKL. V shed 1 base and J shed 2 bases, with 12 bases lying between them. The CDR3 coding sequence is TGCGCCAGCAGCCAAGTGATCTGGGAGACCTACGAGCAGTACTTC. It encodes CASSQVIWETYEQYF.

This clone was counted only a few times. This sequence joins TRBV14 and TRBJ1-1; D gene ambiguous. CDR1 and CDR2 from the germline V gene are SGHDN and FVKESK. The CDR3 covers 11 residues. Trimming stripped 4 bases from V and 1 base from J, with 1 base between. The CDR3 reads CASSPNTEAFF. In nucleotides, the CDR3 is TGTGCCAGCAGCCCGAACACTGAAGCTTTCTTT.

The chain is built from TRBV4-1 and TRBJ1-4; 9 nucleotides match TRBD1. Germline assignment: CDR1 MGHRA and CDR2 YSYEKL. Trimming at V came to 2 bases and at J to 7 bases, leaving 5 bases not matched to a gene. The CDR3 extends over 15 amino acids. The CDR3 spells CASSQLGQGSEKLFF. The DNA of the CDR3 is TGCGCCAGCAGCCAACTGGGACAGGGAAGTGAAAAACTGTTTTTT.

The chain has TRBV2 and TRBJ2-7; TRBD2 aligns across 10 bases. CDR1 SNHLY and CDR2 FYNNEI come from the germline V gene. This CDR3 spans 16 amino acids. The J segment lost 4 bases and the V segment lost 10 bases, leaving 16 bases of the junction unmatched. The CDR3 sequence: CAIKPELSGGLYEQYF. CDR3 coding DNA: TGTGCCATCAAGCCGGAACTTAGCGGGGGGTTATACGAGCAGTACTTC.

The sample holds one count of this clone. This chain joins TRBV9 and TRBJ2-5, with 7 positions matching TRBD2. Trimming at V came to 3 bases and at J to 0 bases, leaving 8 bases not matched to a gene. Per the germline V gene, CDR1 is SGDLS and CDR2 is YYNGEE. This CDR3 has 16 residues. The DNA of the CDR3 is TGTGCCAGCAGCGGATTAGCGGGCAGAGACCAAGAGACCCAGTACTTC. It codes for CASSGLAGRDQETQYF.